The 26 T cell receptor beta chains below were found in one sample sequenced in a study of T cell clonotyping in hematopoietic cell transplantation. Regarding time point: recipient sample about 28 days before transplant, after cytoreduction. The method was immunoSEQ multiplex PCR; TCRdb's version includes in-frame clones alone and lacks a portion of them. The sample lists around 40,000 clones; 85% to 95% were seen once. Sequenced material: peripheral blood mononuclear cells, taken before stem cell transplant. Every receptor here comes from a man aged 40-55 years with chronic myeloid leukemia. Some clones in this sample may be carry-over from other donors' samples.

The chain has TRBV2 and TRBJ1-1; no reliable D call. V lost 2 bases, J lost 5 bases, and 6 bases lay in between. The CDR3 runs 12 residues. Germline V lookup: CDR1 SNHLY, CDR2 FYNNEI. In DNA form, the CDR3 reads TGTGCCAGCAGTGAAACAAAAACTGAAGCTTTCTTT. Its translation is CASSETKTEAFF.

The CDR3 is CASSPREGAFGQPQHF. For the CDR3, the DNA is TGCGCCAGCAGCCCCAGGGAGGGGGCGTTTGGCCAGCCCCAGCATTTT. J is TRBJ1-5 and V is TRBV4-1; 7 bases are a match to TRBD1. CDR1 MGHRA and CDR2 YSYEKL come from the germline V gene. The CDR3 runs 16 residues. The J segment lost 7 bases and the V segment lost 4 bases, leaving 13 bases of the junction unmatched.

V gene TRBV30 combines with J gene TRBJ1-4; D remains ambiguous. The CDR3 covers 13 residues. V was clipped by 0 bases and J by 7 bases, with 9 bases between them. The germline CDR1 and CDR2 sequences are GTSNPN and SVGIG (reference sequence). As DNA, the CDR3 is TGTGCCTGGAGTGTAAGGAGACTTGAAAAACTGTTTTTT. It specifies CAWSVRRLEKLFF.

This rearrangement joins TRBV5-4 to TRBJ1-2; D not certain. Per germline, CDR1 SGHNT and CDR2 YYREEE (reference sequence). The germline V and J ends were trimmed by 4 bases and 0 bases, with 7 bases remaining between them. This CDR3 has 13 residues. The CDR3 DNA is TGTGCCAGCAGCCCCCCAGCTAACTATGGCTACACCTTC. Its protein product is CASSPPANYGYTF.

The rearrangement links TRBV19 to TRBJ2-1, with 9 nucleotides matching TRBD2. The CDR3 is 16 residues long. V trimming: 5 bases; J trimming: 4 bases; junction bases outside the gene matches: 9. Germline CDR1 LNHDA, CDR2 SQIVND (reference sequence). The CDR3 protein is CASSVRGGYTYNEQFF. The CDR3 nucleotides are TGTGCCAGTAGTGTGCGGGGGGGCTATACATACAATGAGCAGTTCTTC.

The chain links TRBV2 to TRBJ1-1, with 8 bases aligning to TRBD1. CDR3 size: 14 residues. Germline V gene lookup returns CDR1 SNHLY and CDR2 FYNNEI. V shed 5 bases, J shed 4 bases, and the junction held 6 bases outside the gene matches. CDR3 sequence: CASSKNGQGTEAFF. Written as DNA, the CDR3 is TGTGCCAGCAGTAAAAACGGACAGGGCACTGAAGCTTTCTTT. The complete variable domain, with remaining parts taken from reference TRBV2 and TRBJ1-1, reads EPEVTQTPSHQVTQMGQEVILRCVPISNHLYFYWYRQILGQKVEFLVSFYNNEISEKSEIFDDQFSVERPDGSNFTLKIRSTKLEDSAMYFCASSKNGQGTEAFFGQGTRLTVV.

The genes are TRBV21-1 and TRBJ2-3; the table calls TRBD2, which could not be checked here. TRBV21-1 is termed a pseudogene. The CDR3 sequence is 17 residues long. This CDR3 is CASSRRASRGWTDTQYF. CDR3 in DNA: TGTGCCAGCAGCAGACGGGCTAGCCGGGGGTGGACAGATACGCAGTATTTT.

The chain links TRBV4-1 to TRBJ2-5, with D perhaps assigned TRBD1 or TRBD2 (5 bases each). V lost 4 bases to trimming and J lost 0 bases, with 12 bases between them. This CDR3 has 15 residues. Germline V CDR1 and CDR2: MGHRA, YSYEKL. The CDR3 nucleotides are TGCGCCAGCAGCCCAGATATGGGGGACCAAGAGACCCAGTACTTC. Translating it yields CASSPDMGDQETQYF.

For this clone: Distinct nucleotide sequences in the sample also encode this CDR3. The chain recombines TRBV30 with TRBJ1-4; the D is unclear. Germline lookup yields CDR1 GTSNPN and CDR2 SVGIG (reference sequence). Trimming pared 2 bases from V and 5 bases from J, leaving 12 bases between. The CDR3 spans 14 residues. CDR3 region: CAWSPASTNEKLFF. The CDR3 coding sequence is TGTGCCTGGAGTCCCGCCAGTACAAATGAAAAACTGTTTTTT.

V usage is TRBV5-8 and J usage is TRBJ2-5; D remains ambiguous. The CDR3 covers 12 residues. The germline gives CDR1 SGHTS, CDR2 YDEGEE. Between the trimmed V and J ends, which lost 7 bases and 5 bases, there was a span of 12 bases. CDR3 protein: CASGPFQETQYF. CDR3 DNA: TGTGCCAGCGGGCCATTTCAGGAGACCCAGTACTTC.

This chain links TRBV30 with TRBJ1-5, with D possibly being TRBD1 (5 bases). The ends were cut back, 0 bases at V and 5 bases at J, with 11 bases in the middle. Germline values: CDR1 GTSNPN, CDR2 SVGIG (reference sequence). The CDR3 consists of 14 residues. The CDR3 nucleotides are TGTGCCTGGAGTGTACCCACACAGGATCAGCCCCAGCATTTT. Protein: CAWSVPTQDQPQHF.

The chain has TRBV19 and TRBJ1-1; TRBD1 matches at 7 bases. CDR1 and CDR2 from the germline V gene are LNHDA and SQIVND (reference sequence). This CDR3 is built from 15 residues. The V gene end was trimmed by 3 bases and the J gene end by 2 bases; junction bases not matched to a gene: 6. CDR3 DNA: TGTGCCAGTAGTATGTGGACAGGTATTAACACTGAAGCTTTCTTT. Its protein is CASSMWTGINTEAFF.

V usage is TRBV10-3 and J usage is TRBJ2-1, with D unresolved. The CDR3 contains 15 residues. Trimming took 3 bases from V and 5 from J, leaving 14 bases between them. Germline V lookup: CDR1 ENHRY, CDR2 SYGVKD. CDR3 residues: CAISDYTGGHNEQFF. The CDR3 DNA reads as TGTGCCATCAGTGACTACACGGGCGGCCACAATGAGCAGTTCTTC.

This rearrangement joins TRBV28 to TRBJ1-1; D unclear. Germline V gene data show CDR1 as MDHEN and CDR2 as SYDVKM. Trimming took off 7 bases at V and 3 bases at J, with 12 bases between the two ends. This CDR3 region has 13 residues. CDR3 in DNA: TGTGCCAGCACCCTTTCGAGGCACACTGAAGCTTTCTTT. As protein: CASTLSRHTEAFF. The full variable domain, its missing parts supplied by reference TRBV28 and TRBJ1-1, is DVKVTQSSRYLVKRTGEKVFLECVQDMDHENMFWYRQDPGLGLRLIYFSYDVKMKEKGDIPEGYSVSREKKERFSLILESASTNQTSMYLCASTLSRHTEAFFGQGTRLTVV.

The chain combines TRBV5-4 with TRBJ1-1, with D perhaps TRBD1 (6 bases). The length of the CDR3 is 15 residues. The ends were cut back, 0 bases at V and 1 base at J, with 10 bases in the middle. In germline, CDR1 is SGHNT, CDR2 YYREEE (reference sequence). DNA for the CDR3: TGTGCCAGCAGCTTGGTGGGGGCGCGGAACACTGAAGCTTTCTTT. It translates to CASSLVGARNTEAFF. The full variable domain, its missing parts supplied by reference TRBV5-4 and TRBJ1-1, is ETGVTQSPTHLIKTRGQQVTLRCSSQSGHNTVSWYQQALGQGPQFIFQYYREEENGRGNFPPRFSGLQFPNYSSELNVNALELDDSALYLCASSLVGARNTEAFFGQGTRLTVV.

This clone was found once. The rearrangement links TRBV6-1 to TRBJ2-6; D is ambiguous. CDR3 length: 14 residues. Trimming removed 5 bases from V and 9 bases from J, with 14 bases in between. Germline V gene data show CDR1 as MNHNS and CDR2 as SASEGT. This CDR3 is CASSTSDTVNVLTF. The CDR3 nucleotides read TGTGCCAGCAGTACTTCCGACACGGTCAACGTCCTGACTTTC.

V is TRBV6-1 and J is TRBJ2-7; D perhaps matches TRBD1 (5 bases). V was trimmed by 5 bases and J by 0 bases, leaving 8 bases between them. The CDR3 is made up of 13 amino acids. Per the germline V gene, CDR1 is MNHNS and CDR2 is SASEGT. In DNA form, the CDR3 reads TGTGCCAGCAGTCGACAGAGCTCCTACGAGCAGTACTTC. Translated, it gives CASSRQSSYEQYF.

In its sample, this clone was seen a few times. This rearrangement joins TRBV30 to TRBJ1-2, with D uncertain. The CDR3 loop spans 12 amino acids. Trimming removed 1 base from V and 8 bases from J, with 11 bases in between. The germline V gene has CDR1 GTSNPN and CDR2 SVGIG (reference sequence). The CDR3 sequence: CAWSGGNGGYTF. CDR3 in DNA: TGTGCCTGGAGTGGTGGGAATGGCGGCTACACCTTC.

The chain employs TRBV7-9 and TRBJ2-5, with a weak D call TRBD1 (6 bases). The germline V gene has CDR1 SEHNR and CDR2 FQNEAQ (reference sequence). This CDR3 has 15 amino acids. Trimming left V 5 bases short and J 2 bases short, with 15 bases between. The DNA for the CDR3 is TGTGCCAGCAGCGAACCGGGACAAAGACAAGAGACCCAGTACTTC. Translated: CASSEPGQRQETQYF.

This clone appeared a single time. This rearrangement joins TRBV7-2 to TRBJ2-5; 9 bases agree with TRBD2. The CDR3 extends over 15 amino acids. V lost 5 bases and J lost 3; bases outside the gene matches: 7. CDR1 is SGHTA, CDR2 FQGNSA, per germline. The CDR3 DNA sequence: TGTGCCAGCAGCCCGGGACTAGCAGGGGAAGAGACCCAGTACTTC. It codes for CASSPGLAGEETQYF. Full variable domain (outside the CDR3, taken from reference TRBV7-2 and TRBJ2-5): GAGVSQSPSNKVTEKGKDVELRCDPISGHTALYWYRQSLGQGLEFLIYFQGNSAPDKSGLPSDRFSAERTGGSVSTLTIQRTQQEDSAVYLCASSPGLAGEETQYFGPGTRLLVL.

This clone was counted a single time. The chain joins TRBV13 to TRBJ2-3; no clear D gene. CDR1 is PRHDT, CDR2 FYEKMQ, per germline (reference sequence). The V end was cut by 1 base, the J end by 8 bases, with 10 bases between. The length of the CDR3 is 13 residues. CDR3: CASSLELTVTQYF. In nucleotides, the CDR3 is TGTGCCAGCAGCTTAGAATTGACGGTTACGCAGTATTTT.

This chain links TRBV4-2 with TRBJ2-3; D call uncertain. In germline, CDR1 is LGHNA, CDR2 YNFKEQ. V lost 0 bases and J 2 bases, leaving 6 bases between the germline ends. The CDR3 extends over 14 amino acids. The CDR3 protein is CASSQELPTDTQYF. In DNA form, the CDR3 reads TGTGCCAGCAGCCAAGAACTACCCACAGATACGCAGTATTTT.

The rearrangement uses TRBV9 and TRBJ1-6; D possibly corresponds to TRBD1 (5 bases). This CDR3 spans 16 amino acids. Germline-derived CDR1 and CDR2 are SGDLS and YYNGEE. Trimming pared 3 bases from V and 6 bases from J, leaving 16 bases between. The CDR3 DNA sequence: TGTGCCAGCAGCGCTGGGGGAGGGTCCGTTAATTCACCCCTCCACTTT. Translating gives CASSAGGGSVNSPLHF.

The CDR3 DNA reads as TGTGCCAGCAGCTTAGGGACAGGGAATTTGGATACGCAGTATTTT. As protein: CASSLGTGNLDTQYF. The chain links TRBV7-8 to TRBJ2-3; 8 positions agree with TRBD1. V dropped 1 base and J dropped 6; count of bases not matched to a gene: 6. Germline lookup yields CDR1 SGHVS and CDR2 FQNEAQ. This CDR3 has 15 amino acids.

This chain joins TRBV4-3 and TRBJ2-3, with TRBD2 matching 10 bases. V trimming: 2 bases; J trimming: 4 bases; junction bases outside the gene matches: 18. The CDR3 contains 20 residues. Germline CDR1 and CDR2: LGHNA and YSLEER. The CDR3 sequence is CASSQTISLAGVRGPDTQYF. The DNA for the CDR3 is TGCGCCAGCAGCCAAACGATCTCGCTAGCGGGGGTGAGGGGCCCAGATACGCAGTATTTT.

The gene calls are TRBV5-1 and TRBJ1-4; 7 bases line up with TRBD1. Germline loops: CDR1 SGHRS, CDR2 YFSETQ. The ends lost 6 bases at V and 7 bases at J; junction bases unmatched: 9. CDR3 length: 14 residues. This CDR3 reads CASTPGTVGEKLFF. The DNA of the CDR3 is TGCGCCAGCACTCCCGGGACAGTAGGTGAAAAACTGTTTTTT.